These 29 T cell receptor beta chains share one sample of origin, sequenced in a study of shared clonotypes between healthy human individuals (dated by TCRdb to about 2020). CD8 naive samples were CD45RO-negative cells positively selected for CCR7, giving a CD45RA+CCR7+ population that excluded TemRA cells. Libraries were prepared through the immunoSEQ multiplex PCR assay. Entries here come from immuneACCESS through TCRdb and include only in-frame sequences with V and J called. Some clones fail to appear in such tables; in the studies checked, an unresolved V gene covers under half of the shortfall, and the cause of the remainder is unknown. For this sample the table gives some 1,900,000 clones, of which 85% to 95% were detected only once. The top ten clones comprise more than 0.9% of the sample. Sequenced material: naive CD8+ T cells sorted from blood. The cell subset or site label here, explained by the study, means: CD45RA+CCR7+. The receptor set was obtained from a young man in good health.

The chain recombines TRBV2 with TRBJ2-1, with TRBD1 as a possible D gene (6 bases). This CDR3 is 14 amino acids long. The germline V gene has CDR1 SNHLY and CDR2 FYNNEI. Between the trimmed V and J ends, which lost 0 bases and 5 bases, there was a span of 8 bases. In nucleotides, the CDR3 is TGTGCCAGCAGTGAAGCGGGGGCCGACAATGAGCAGTTCTTC. Residues: CASSEAGADNEQFF.

The V gene is TRBV5-1, the J gene TRBJ1-1; D ambiguous. Trimming stripped 0 bases from V and 10 bases from J, with 19 bases between. Germline assignment: CDR1 SGHRS and CDR2 YFSETQ. This CDR3 comprises 15 residues. This CDR3 is CASSLAESSGLIAFF. The CDR3 bases are TGCGCCAGCAGCTTGGCCGAGTCTTCTGGACTGATAGCTTTCTTT.

The rearrangement links TRBV5-1 to TRBJ1-3, with D unclear. CDR1 and CDR2 (germline): SGHRS, YFSETQ. Trimming left V 0 bases short and J 0 bases short, with 7 bases between. The CDR3 is 15 amino acids. CDR3 region: CASSLDDNSGNTIYF. CDR3 DNA: TGCGCCAGCAGCTTGGATGACAACTCTGGAAACACCATATATTTT. Supplemented by reference TRBV5-1 and TRBJ1-3, the full variable domain reads KAGVTQTPRYLIKTRGQQVTLSCSPISGHRSVSWYQQTPGQGLQFLFEYFSETQRNKGNFPGRFSGRQFSNSRSEMNVSTLELGDSALYLCASSLDDNSGNTIYFGEGSWLTVV.

The V gene is TRBV12-2, the J gene TRBJ2-7; the DNA was not used to check the table's D call, TRBD1. TRBV12-2 is an annotated pseudogene. The CDR3 totals 16 residues. DNA for the CDR3: TGTGCAAGTCGCTTGGGCCGAGGACAGGGTTTGAGGGAGCAGTACTTC. Its protein product is CASRLGRGQGLREQYF.

As for this clone: This CDR3 is also generated by other DNA sequences in the sample. V gene TRBV4-3 combines with J gene TRBJ2-2; 7 nucleotides align to TRBD1. The CDR3 is made up of 15 amino acids. Germline V gene sequence: CDR1 LGHNA, CDR2 YSLEER. V was clipped by 1 base and J by 7 bases; unmatched bases: 6. The CDR3 bases are TGCGCCAGCAGCCAAGGAACAGGGGCGGGCGGGGAGCTGTTTTTT. This codes for CASSQGTGAGGELFF.

The chain uses TRBV9 and TRBJ2-3; 8 bases line up with TRBD2. Germline-derived CDR1 and CDR2 are SGDLS and YYNGEE. The ends lost 3 bases at V and 0 bases at J; junction bases unmatched: 3. This CDR3 has 15 residues. The CDR3, as DNA: TGTGCCAGCAGCGGAGCGGGGGACAGCACAGATACGCAGTATTTT. It translates to CASSGAGDSTDTQYF.

The chain employs TRBV4-3 and TRBJ1-1; 7 bases are shared with TRBD1. The CDR3 loop spans 15 amino acids. With V trimmed by 0 bases and J by 5 bases, 6 bases remained unmatched. The germline gives CDR1 LGHNA, CDR2 YSLEER. The CDR3 sequence: CASSQDPTGSTEAFF. CDR3 in DNA: TGCGCCAGCAGCCAAGACCCGACAGGGTCTACTGAAGCTTTCTTT.

The CDR3 DNA reads TGTGCCAGCAGCTTGGGATCAGACACCGGGGAGCTGTTTTTT. Translation: CASSLGSDTGELFF. V gene TRBV7-9 combines with J gene TRBJ2-2; D is ambiguous. CDR1 and CDR2 (germline): SEHNR, FQNEAQ (reference sequence). CDR3 length: 14 residues. V lost 3 bases and J lost 3, with 8 bases in between. Full variable domain (remainder filled in from reference TRBV7-9 and TRBJ2-2): DTGVSQNPRHKITKRGQNVTFRCDPISEHNRLYWYRQTLGQGPEFLTYFQNEAQLEKSRLLSDRFSAERPKGSFSTLEIQRTEQGDSAMYLCASSLGSDTGELFFGEGSRLTVL.

The gene calls are TRBV2 and TRBJ2-1; 9 bases fit TRBD1. With 8 bases clipped from V and 10 bases from J, the junction kept 12 bases outside the gene matches. The CDR3 is made up of 14 amino acids. Germline V gives CDR1 SNHLY, CDR2 FYNNEI. The CDR3 loop is CASYRGQGVHEQFF. The CDR3 DNA reads TGTGCCAGCTATAGGGGACAGGGCGTGCACGAGCAGTTCTTC.

The chain couples TRBV19 to TRBJ1-1; D unclear. The CDR3 is 13 amino acids. The germline gives CDR1 LNHDA, CDR2 SQIVND (reference sequence). Trimming left V 9 bases short and J 5 bases short, with 16 bases between. The CDR3 protein is CASLEVGLTEAFF. The CDR3 DNA follows: TGTGCCAGCCTGGAGGTCGGTCTTACTGAAGCTTTCTTT. The whole variable domain, filled in from reference TRBV19 and TRBJ1-1, reads DGGITQSPKYLFRKEGQNVTLSCEQNLNHDAMYWYRQDPGQGLRLIYYSQIVNDFQKGDIAEGYSVSREKKESFPLTVTSAQKNPTAFYLCASLEVGLTEAFFGQGTRLTVV.

CDR3 sequence reads: CASSVGEGLNEQFF. The CDR3 DNA follows: TGTGCCAGCAGCGTAGGAGAGGGACTGAATGAGCAGTTCTTC. J is TRBJ2-1 and V is TRBV9; D perhaps matches TRBD2 (6 bases). This CDR3 has 14 amino acids. Trimming pared 0 bases from V and 7 bases from J, leaving 11 bases between. CDR1 is SGDLS, CDR2 YYNGEE, per germline.

Worth noting for this clone: The same CDR3 is also encoded by other DNA sequences in this sample. The J gene is TRBJ1-1, the V gene TRBV9; D call uncertain. With 1 base removed from V and 0 bases from J, the gap between germline ends came to 4 bases. Germline values: CDR1 SGDLS, CDR2 YYNGEE. CDR3 size: 13 residues. CDR3 loop: CASSVLMNTEAFF. The CDR3 DNA reads as TGTGCCAGCAGCGTACTGATGAACACTGAAGCTTTCTTT.

This chain uses TRBV11-2 with TRBJ2-7; D may be TRBD2 (6 bases). Looked up from germline, CDR1 is SGHAT and CDR2 is FQNNGV. This CDR3 is built from 13 residues. With 2 bases removed from V and 3 bases from J, the gap between germline ends came to 8 bases. The CDR3 reads CASSLKDYYEQYF. The CDR3 bases are TGTGCCAGCAGCTTAAAGGACTACTACGAGCAGTACTTC.

This clone has just a few counts. This rearrangement joins TRBV10-3 to TRBJ2-7, with 7 bases aligning to TRBD2. The CDR3 is made up of 17 amino acids. Germline CDR1 reads ENHRY; CDR2 reads SYGVKD. V lost 0 bases to trimming and J lost 5 bases; unmatched junction nucleotides: 13. CDR3 bases: TGTGCCATCAGTGAGTCAAGAGCTAGCGGAGATCGCAACGAGCAGTACTTC. Translated, it gives CAISESRASGDRNEQYF.

V usage is TRBV28 and J usage is TRBJ1-2; no firm D call. Trimming shortened V by 6 bases and J by 4 bases, and 15 bases separated the two germline ends. The germline CDR1 and CDR2 sequences are MDHEN and SYDVKM. This CDR3 has 14 amino acids. CDR3 sequence reads: CASRTFQQVYGYTF. CDR3 nucleotide sequence: TGTGCCAGCAGGACATTCCAGCAGGTCTATGGCTACACCTTC.

The chain uses TRBV25-1 and TRBJ2-1; D remains ambiguous. Trimming took off 1 base at V and 0 bases at J, with 10 bases between the two ends. Germline V lookup: CDR1 MGHDK, CDR2 SYGVNS. This CDR3 is built from 16 residues. CDR3 in DNA: TGTGCCAGCAGTGAATCCCAGCTAAGCTCCTACAATGAGCAGTTCTTC. It specifies CASSESQLSSYNEQFF.

The chain links TRBV27 to TRBJ2-5, with 8 positions matching TRBD2. The CDR3 totals 16 residues. CDR1 is MNHEY, CDR2 SMNVEV, per germline (reference sequence). The junction had 8 bases not matched to a gene; V was cut back by 3 bases and J by 2 bases. CDR3 loop: CASSFGAGGHQETQYF. Written as DNA, the CDR3 is TGTGCCAGCAGTTTTGGGGCGGGAGGACATCAAGAGACCCAGTACTTC.

The chain joins TRBV6-1 to TRBJ2-3; D is uncertain. In germline, CDR1 is MNHNS, CDR2 SASEGT. This CDR3 is 13 amino acids long. V shed 1 base and J shed 11 bases, with 13 bases lying between them. CDR3 region: CASSEGTVYGQYF. The DNA of the CDR3 is TGTGCCAGCAGTGAAGGCACCGTTTACGGGCAGTATTTT.

This chain uses TRBV5-1 with TRBJ2-3; D tentatively reads TRBD1 or TRBD2 (5 bases each). V lost 9 bases to trimming and J lost 1 base, with 27 bases between them. CDR1 is SGHRS and CDR2 is YFSETQ in the germline V gene. This CDR3 comprises 18 residues. The CDR3 reads CATWGRESSATGTDTQYF. The CDR3 DNA follows: TGCGCCACGTGGGGGAGAGAATCATCGGCAACGGGCACAGATACGCAGTATTTT. The full variable domain, rest sourced from reference TRBV5-1 and TRBJ2-3, is KAGVTQTPRYLIKTRGQQVTLSCSPISGHRSVSWYQQTPGQGLQFLFEYFSETQRNKGNFPGRFSGRQFSNSRSEMNVSTLELGDSALYLCATWGRESSATGTDTQYFGPGTRLTVL.

This chain links TRBV25-1 with TRBJ2-2; D uncertain. This CDR3 has 14 amino acids. V lost 6 bases and J 3 bases, leaving 11 bases between the germline ends. Germline V gene sequence: CDR1 MGHDK, CDR2 SYGVNS. CDR3: CASRYDQDTGELFF. The CDR3 bases are TGTGCCAGCAGATACGACCAAGACACCGGGGAGCTGTTTTTT.

The chain joins TRBV6-4 to TRBJ2-1; D is undetermined. The germline CDR1 and CDR2 sequences are MRHNA and SNTAGT. The CDR3 spans 13 residues. V was cut by 7 bases and J by 8 bases, with 15 bases left in between. In nucleotides, the CDR3 is TGTGCCAGCACTACGATAGTGCCCCATGAGCAGTTCTTC. Amino acid sequence: CASTTIVPHEQFF.

This sequence joins TRBV7-2 and TRBJ1-1; weak D call: TRBD1 (5 bases). The CDR3 is made up of 16 amino acids. Trimming stripped 1 base from V and 0 bases from J, with 12 bases between. The germline V gene encodes CDR1 SGHTA and CDR2 FQGNSA. CDR3: CASSLVKGALNTEAFF. CDR3 nucleotide sequence: TGTGCCAGCAGCTTAGTGAAAGGGGCCCTGAACACTGAAGCTTTCTTT.

This sequence joins TRBV15 and TRBJ1-1; tentatively, D is TRBD1 (5 bases). Germline V gene lookup returns CDR1 LNHNV and CDR2 YYDKDF (reference sequence). The CDR3 covers 13 residues. The ends were cut back, 5 bases at V and 5 bases at J, with 12 bases in the middle. The CDR3 sequence: CATSAGRGTEAFF. Here the CDR3 DNA reads TGTGCCACCAGCGCAGGGAGGGGAACTGAAGCTTTCTTT.

The chain employs TRBV29-1 and TRBJ2-3; D may be TRBD1 or TRBD2 (5 bases each). This CDR3 contains 13 residues. Germline lookup yields CDR1 SQVTM and CDR2 ANQGSEA. Trimming removed 5 bases at V and 0 bases at J, with 9 bases between. CDR3 bases: TGCAGCGTTAGGGACGGTAGCACAGATACGCAGTATTTT. Protein product: CSVRDGSTDTQYF.

The chain has TRBV6-5 and TRBJ2-3; the match to TRBD2 covers 9 bases. The CDR3 sequence is 15 residues long. Germline CDR1 and CDR2: MNHEY and SVGAGI. V lost 7 bases, J lost 6 bases, and 11 bases stayed unmatched. The CDR3 coding sequence is TGTGCCAGCACTCCCCGGCGGGAGGGCCGGGATACGCAGTATTTT. Protein product: CASTPRREGRDTQYF.

The rearrangement uses TRBV7-9 and TRBJ2-1; D unresolved. From germline, CDR1 is SEHNR and CDR2 FQNEAQ (reference sequence). The ends were cut back, 2 bases at V and 4 bases at J, with 9 bases in the middle. CDR3 size: 14 residues. This chain's CDR3 is CASSLMAVYNEQFF. CDR3 in DNA: TGTGCCAGCAGCTTAATGGCAGTTTACAATGAGCAGTTCTTC.

The chain recombines TRBV9 with TRBJ1-2; 7 positions agree with TRBD1. Per the germline V gene, CDR1 is SGDLS and CDR2 is YYNGEE. The CDR3 extends over 19 amino acids. V lost 4 bases and J lost 2; bases outside the gene matches: 20. The CDR3 region has the DNA TGTGCCAGCAGCTCACCTCGGGGGAGGGGGCTAATCCAAAACTATGGCTACACCTTC. This codes for CASSSPRGRGLIQNYGYTF.

The CDR3 region has the DNA TGTGCCAGCAGTTACGTGGGAGGGGCCGAGCAGTACTTC. Translation: CASSYVGGAEQYF. V and J are TRBV6-5 and TRBJ2-7, with 7 bases lining up with TRBD2. The CDR3 length is 13 residues. With V trimmed by 2 bases and J by 6 bases, 4 bases remained unmatched. The germline CDR1 and CDR2 sequences are MNHEY and SVGAGI.

The rearrangement links TRBV19 to TRBJ2-4; D is perhaps TRBD2 (6 bases). Trimming pared 5 bases from V and 0 bases from J, leaving 8 bases between. This CDR3 comprises 14 residues. Per germline, CDR1 LNHDA and CDR2 SQIVND (reference sequence). CDR3 loop: CASSWGVAKNIQYF. For the CDR3, the DNA is TGTGCCAGTAGTTGGGGGGTAGCCAAAAACATTCAGTACTTC.